Sequencing of this T cell receptor (beta chain) was carried out in a study of molecular identifiers for immune sequencing clone quantification. In the study overall: Within a replicate experiment, RNA obtained from either about 20,000 or 100,000 naive CD8 cells was divided into five aliquots, and four of those aliquots were then sequenced. The study, taken as a whole, reports: Over 98% of CMV-specific effector molecules, but under 1% of naive ones, were in clones above 20 copies.

This clonotype was seen ten or more times. The target antigen is unknown. Germline V CDR1 and CDR2: LGHDT, YNNKEL (reference sequence). Between the trimmed V and J ends, which lost 0 bases and 4 bases, there was a span of 18 bases. This CDR3 has 17 amino acids. Listed TCR primers and previously described methods were used for bulk TCR libraries. TCRdb passed the PCR reads through MiXCR, listing each CDR3 protein once. Among 600,000 to 650,000 distinct CDR3 sequences listed, around 20% were seen once. CD8+CD4-CCR7+CD45RA+ cells were sorted as naive CD8 T cells. The chain employs TRBV3-1 and TRBJ1-2, with a weak D call TRBD1 (5 bases). This clonotype was obtained from a human donor in good health. Some libraries in this study had Jurkat cell RNA spiked in. Sequenced sample: naive CD8+ T cells from blood, with Jurkat cell RNA spiked in. Subset reported: FACS-sorted CD8+CD4-CCR7+CD45RA+ naive T cells. The CDR3 here is CASSQDRTPGFGYGYTF. The CDR3, as DNA: TGTGCCAGCAGCCAAGATAGAACCCCAGGGTTTGGCTATGGCTACACCTTC.